This is a list of T cell receptor beta chains from one sample in a study of post-analysis software for immune sequencing data. TCRdb re-called the PCR reads through MiXCR, storing one row per CDR3 protein. The data show approximately 360,000 distinct CDR3 sequences, around 37% seen once. Sequencing was performed on blood. These receptors were taken from a girl aged 10 to 17 with multiple sclerosis. Each CDR3 is given with its conserved first and last residue. The D gene is left open where the match is weak. The listing skips clone size in some rows; elsewhere it reads once, few, many or a size class.

clone_size d_call j_call v_call cdr3_nt cdr3_aa
many TRBD1 TRBJ2-7 TRBV2 TGTGCCAGCAGTCCGGACAGGGCCCCCTACGAGCAGTACTTC CASSPDRAPYEQYF
. . TRBJ2-3 TRBV7-7 TGTGCTAGCAGCTCCTTAGGGGGAGATACGCAGTATTTT CASSSLGGDTQYF
. TRBD1 TRBJ1-2 TRBV7-8 TGTGCCAGCAGCTTATCCCACAGGGGGCGACGTTTCAACTATGGCTACACCTTC CASSLSHRGRRFNYGYTF
few . TRBJ1-5 TRBV2 TGTGCCACCCGCGGGCCAGCGGGGAGCAATCAGCCCCAGCATTTT CATRGPAGSNQPQHF
few . TRBJ2-1 TRBV5-1 TGCGCCAGCAGCCCGGAGGGGGGGGGCTCCTACAATGAGCAGTTCTTC CASSPEGGGSYNEQFF
. . TRBJ1-2 TRBV29-1 TGCAGTTCGACCGCTCTGGGAGGCTACACCTTC CSSTALGGYTF
. . TRBJ2-1 TRBV20-1 TGCAGTGCTAGAGTGTTAAGGAATGAGCAGTTCTTC CSARVLRNEQFF
. . TRBJ1-1 TRBV7-9 TGTGCCAGCAGCCGAGATCAAGGAATGGCTTTCTTT CASSRDQGMAFF
few . TRBJ2-2 TRBV15 TGTGCCACCAGCAGAGCGTTAGGAGGCGGGGAGCTGTTTTTT CATSRALGGGELFF
few . TRBJ2-1 TRBV4-3 TGCGCCAGCAGCCAAGAGAAAGGGACCGCGTTCTCCTACAATGAGCAGTTCTTC CASSQEKGTAFSYNEQFF
many TRBD1 TRBJ2-3 TRBV10-3 TGTGCCATCACTACCAAAAGGGGGCGGTCAACTAGCACAGATACGCAGTATTTT CAITTKRGRSTSTDTQYF
. TRBD2 TRBJ2-3 TRBV7-2 TGTGCCAGCAGCTCCGGGGGGGCCAGGGTCCAAGATACGCAGTATTTT CASSSGGARVQDTQYF
few TRBD2 TRBJ2-7 TRBV20-1 TGCAGTGTCGGGGCGCGGGGGGTTTCGGGCGAGCAGTACTTC CSVGARGVSGEQYF
. . TRBJ2-7 TRBV20-1 TGCAGTGCTAAGTGGAGTAGCGAGCAGTACTTC CSAKWSSEQYF
. . TRBJ1-2 TRBV9 TGTGCCAGCAGCGCCTACAGGCCGGGCTACACCTTC CASSAYRPGYTF
. . TRBJ2-1 TRBV7-8 TGTGTCAGCAGCCATCCCGGAGGGGAACCAAGGGGCCTGGAGCAGTTCTTC CVSSHPGGEPRGLEQFF
few . TRBJ1-6 TRBV28 TGTGCCAGCAGTTTAGAGGGGATCCCGTCTATTTCGCCCCTCCACTTT CASSLEGIPSISPLHF
. TRBD1 TRBJ1-1 TRBV5-4 TGTGCCAGCAGCATCCGGACAGGGGAGGACACTGAAGCTTTCTTT CASSIRTGEDTEAFF
. . TRBJ2-7 TRBV7-9 TGTGCCAGCAGCTTCGTCGGTGTTTACGAGCAGTACTTC CASSFVGVYEQYF
. TRBD1 TRBJ1-1 TRBV14 TGTGCCAGCAGCCAAGGCCACAGGGGCGGATTCACTGAAGCTTTCTTT CASSQGHRGGFTEAFF
few . TRBJ2-1 TRBV7-6 TGTGCCAGCAGCTTAGTCGGGGGCCTTCCCAATGAGCAGTTCTTC CASSLVGGLPNEQFF
few . TRBJ2-1 TRBV29-1 TGCAGCGTTGAACTTCCCCGGGGCGCCAATGAGCAGTTCTTC CSVELPRGANEQFF
few . TRBJ1-2 TRBV7-9 TGTGCCAGCAGCTTAACAGAACAGGATCTCACTTATGGCTACACCTTC CASSLTEQDLTYGYTF
. TRBD2 TRBJ2-3 TRBV3-1 TGTGCCAGCGAGACTAGCAAAGCAGATACGCAGTATTTT CASETSKADTQYF
. . TRBJ1-1 TRBV12-3/TRBV12-4 TGTGCCAGCAGTCCCGCCGGGATCCGAAACACTGAAGCTTTCTTT CASSPAGIRNTEAFF
. . TRBJ2-1 TRBV12-3/TRBV12-4 TGTGCCAGCAGTTCCAGGCCTACGGAGAATGAGCAGTTCTTC CASSSRPTENEQFF
. . TRBJ2-7 TRBV28 TGTGCCAGCAGTTTACTCGGACTGGGATCCTACGAGCAGTACTTC CASSLLGLGSYEQYF
few . TRBJ2-3 TRBV12-3/TRBV12-4 TGTGCCAGCACCCTGGCAGGAGGATACACAGATACGCAGTATTTT CASTLAGGYTDTQYF
. . TRBJ2-1 TRBV7-7 TGTGCTAGCAGCCCAAACGTCGCGACAGGCCGTACATCAATCGGGCAGTTCTTC CASSPNVATGRTSIGQFF
few TRBD1 TRBJ2-7 TRBV10-3 TGTGCCATCAGTGAGTCGACAGGGAGATACTACGAGCAGTACTTC CAISESTGRYYEQYF
. . TRBJ1-5 TRBV10-3 TGTGCCATCAGTGAGTCGAATTTGGGTCAGCCCCAGCATTTT CAISESNLGQPQHF
. TRBD1 TRBJ2-1 TRBV28 TGTGCCAGCAGTTCACCGGGACAGGGCTCCAATGAGCAGTTCTTC CASSSPGQGSNEQFF
. TRBD1 TRBJ2-2 TRBV7-9 TGTGCCAGCAGCTCGGGACAGTGGAACACCGGGGAGCTGTTTTTT CASSSGQWNTGELFF
few . TRBJ2-7 TRBV20-1 TGCAGTGCGCCCAGTCCTCAGGGCTACGAGCAGTACTTC CSAPSPQGYEQYF
many TRBD2 TRBJ2-1 TRBV12-3/TRBV12-4 TGTGCCAGCAGCCAGGTCAGCGGGGGGTCCAACAATGAGCAGTTCTTC CASSQVSGGSNNEQFF
many . TRBJ2-7 TRBV12-3/TRBV12-4 TGTGCCAGCAGCCCTGGGACGGTCTCCTACGAGCAGTACTTC CASSPGTVSYEQYF
. . TRBJ1-2 TRBV20-1 TGCAGTGCTAGTATCGGGGCGCGTGGCTACACCTTC CSASIGARGYTF
. . TRBJ2-7 TRBV9 TGTGCCAGCAGCACAAGGACTGTTGAATACGAGCAGTACTTC CASSTRTVEYEQYF
. . TRBJ2-3 TRBV7-2 TGTGCCAGCAGCTCCTACCTTCGCACAGATACGCAGTATTTT CASSSYLRTDTQYF
once . TRBJ2-5 TRBV24-1 TGTGCCTCGATGGGGGACCAAGAGACCCAGTACTTC CASMGDQETQYF
. TRBD2 TRBJ2-1 TRBV5-6 TGTGCCAGCAGCCTGCCCCTAGCGGGGGGAACATACAATGAGCAGTTCTTC CASSLPLAGGTYNEQFF
. TRBD1 TRBJ1-1 TRBV7-9 TGTGCCAGCAACCCGACAGGGGGCACTGAAGCTTTCTTT CASNPTGGTEAFF
few . TRBJ1-6 TRBV25-1 TGTGCCAGCAGTGAACCACAGGGATCCTATAATTCACCCCTCCACTTT CASSEPQGSYNSPLHF
few TRBD1 TRBJ1-1 TRBV10-2 TGCGCCAGCAGTGATAACAGGGGGCCGGGAACTGAAGCTTTCTTT CASSDNRGPGTEAFF
. . TRBJ2-7 TRBV20-1 TGCAGTGCTAGACAACAGATCACAGGCGACGAGCAGTACTTC CSARQQITGDEQYF
. TRBD2 TRBJ2-5 TRBV12-3/TRBV12-4 TGTGCCAGCAGTCCCTACAAACTAGCGGGGGCCGCCCAAGAGACCCAGTACTTC CASSPYKLAGAAQETQYF
. . TRBJ1-4 TRBV7-2 TGTGCCAGCAGCTTCATGGGCGCGGAAGGCGAAAAACTGTTTTTT CASSFMGAEGEKLFF
. TRBD1 TRBJ2-6 TRBV20-1 TGCAGTGCTAGGGACAGGGGGCCAGGGGCCAACGTCCTGACTTTC CSARDRGPGANVLTF
. . TRBJ1-1 TRBV7-9 TGTGCCAGCAGCTCCCGGGGACATTGGAACACTGAAGCTTTCTTT CASSSRGHWNTEAFF
. . TRBJ2-1 TRBV19 TGTGCCAGTAGTATACAGGGGCCACTTACTTACAATGAGCAGTTCTTC CASSIQGPLTYNEQFF
few . TRBJ1-6 TRBV20-1 TGCAGTGCTAGCCCAGGGATGGATTCACCCCTCCACTTT CSASPGMDSPLHF
. TRBD1 TRBJ2-3 TRBV4-1 TGCGCCAGCAGCCAAGACTGGGGACAGGGCCCCTTTACGCAGTATTTT CASSQDWGQGPFTQYF
. . TRBJ1-1 TRBV20-1 TGCAGTGCTTTAAATCCAGGGGCTGATTCGGCTTTCTTT CSALNPGADSAFF
. . TRBJ2-3 TRBV7-2 TGTGCCAGCAGCTCCCCGTCCAGCGTGGGCACAGATACGCAGTATTTT CASSSPSSVGTDTQYF
few . TRBJ1-2 TRBV19 TGTGCCAGTCGGACGGGCAGGTTCTATGGCTACACCTTC CASRTGRFYGYTF
. . TRBJ2-5 TRBV3-1 TGTGCCAGCAGGTTAAGAGGGCAGGCACAAGAGACCCAGTACTTC CASRLRGQAQETQYF
. . TRBJ1-1 TRBV3-1 TGTGCCAGCAGCCAAGATTGGGGGGAGGGAGACACTGAAGCTTTCTTT CASSQDWGEGDTEAFF
. TRBD2 TRBJ2-3 TRBV20-1 TGCAGTGCAGGATCTAGCGGGGGCACAGATACGCAGTATTTT CSAGSSGGTDTQYF
few . TRBJ2-1 TRBV29-1 TGCAGCGTTCTCAGATACAATGAGCAGTTCTTC CSVLRYNEQFF
few TRBD1 TRBJ2-7 TRBV5-4 TGTGCCAGCAGCTTACAGGGGGCCTCTTTCTACGAGCAGTACTTC CASSLQGASFYEQYF